Each of the 32 T cell receptor beta chains below was sequenced from the same sample in a study of T cell repertoires in cytomegalovirus infection. The antigens for these receptors are not known. MiXCR, applied by TCRdb to the reads, yields one record per CDR3 protein. Found here are about 310,000 distinct CDR3 sequences, about 25% of them singletons; the top ten hold about an eighth. The source material was cultured PBMCs, sampled from culture after CMV antigen stimulation. These receptors originate from a human donor in good health (CMV status not recorded). Some clones in this sample may be carry-over from other donors' samples.

This clonotype appeared many times. The V gene is TRBV7-6, the J gene TRBJ2-1, with D perhaps matching TRBD2 (6 bases). Deletions cut 0 bases from V and 8 bases from J, with 11 bases between. The CDR3 runs to 14 residues. Germline CDR1 SGHVS, CDR2 FNYEAQ. The CDR3 protein is CASSLAGGRDEQFF. The DNA of the CDR3 is TGTGCCAGCAGCTTAGCGGGAGGACGTGATGAGCAGTTCTTC.

This clonotype has at least ten counts. The V and J genes are TRBV7-9 and TRBJ2-3, with 14 bases matching TRBD2. CDR1 is SEHNR, CDR2 FQNEAQ, per germline (reference sequence). V dropped 4 bases and J dropped 4; count of bases not matched to a gene: 16. The CDR3 consists of 20 residues. Here the CDR3 DNA reads TGTGCCAGCAGCTCCCAACGACTAGCGGGAGGGCCCTATTTATCAGATACGCAGTATTTT. Translated, it gives CASSSQRLAGGPYLSDTQYF.

The chain is built from TRBV5-4 and TRBJ1-2; 8 bases align to TRBD1. Germline CDR1 is SGHNT and CDR2 is YYREEE (reference sequence). The CDR3 spans 16 residues. The junction had 11 bases not matched to a gene; V was cut back by 3 bases and J by 4 bases. Written as DNA, the CDR3 is TGTGCCAGCAGCTCTGCGACAGGGGATCTCGTCTATGGCTACACCTTC. It is translated as CASSSATGDLVYGYTF.

This clonotype was observed a single time. The rearrangement links TRBV4-3 to TRBJ2-1; 9 bases line up with TRBD1. CDR1 is LGHNA, CDR2 YSLEER, per germline. Trimming removed 3 bases from V and 5 bases from J; junction bases left unmatched: 2. This CDR3 spans 14 amino acids. CDR3 protein: CASSHGTGNNEQFF. The CDR3 DNA reads TGCGCCAGCAGCCACGGGACAGGGAACAATGAGCAGTTCTTC.

The chain uses TRBV19 and TRBJ1-6, with D tentatively TRBD1 (6 bases). The CDR3 sequence is 16 residues long. V gave up 6 bases and J gave up 8 bases, with 20 bases separating them. Germline V gene lookup returns CDR1 LNHDA and CDR2 SQIVND (reference sequence). The CDR3 here is CASRRYRDGYHSPLHF. CDR3 DNA: TGTGCCAGTAGAAGATACAGGGACGGGTATCATTCACCCCTCCACTTT.

J is TRBJ2-1 and V is TRBV7-3; the D call may be TRBD1 or TRBD2 (5 bases each). The germline V gene encodes CDR1 SGHTA and CDR2 FQGTGA. The length of the CDR3 is 12 residues. The V end was cut by 1 base, the J end by 9 bases, with 7 bases between. CDR3 protein: CASSLKGSEQFF. Here the CDR3 DNA reads TGTGCCAGCAGCTTAAAGGGGAGTGAGCAGTTCTTC.

This clonotype was seen ten or more times. The chain carries TRBV7-2 and TRBJ2-1, with D possibly being TRBD2 (5 bases). The CDR3 is made up of 16 amino acids. Germline CDR1 and CDR2: SGHTA and FQGNSA. The germline V and J ends were trimmed by 2 bases and 6 bases, with 17 bases remaining between them. CDR3 residues: CASSLRELRVPNEQFF. CDR3 bases: TGTGCCAGCAGCTTAAGGGAGCTGAGGGTCCCCAATGAGCAGTTCTTC.

V usage is TRBV25-1 and J usage is TRBJ2-5, with TRBD1 matching over 7 bases. Per the germline V gene, CDR1 is MGHDK and CDR2 is SYGVNS. The trim removed 4 bases at V and 4 bases at J, leaving 12 bases unmatched. This CDR3 is built from 16 residues. CDR3 DNA sequence: TGTGCCAGCAGTGTCCGAGACAGGGTGTTACGAGAGACCCAGTACTTC. Its protein product is CASSVRDRVLRETQYF.

CDR3 residues: CASSKPGVRRYGYTF. CDR3 DNA sequence: TGTGCCAGCAGTAAACCGGGGGTCAGACGCTATGGCTACACCTTC. The chain has TRBV12-3 or TRBV12-4 and TRBJ1-2; D might be TRBD1 (5 bases). CDR3 length equals 15 residues. The V end lost 5 bases, the J end lost 4 bases, and 17 bases lay between the germline ends.

This clonotype occurred once. The V gene is TRBV28, the J gene TRBJ1-3; D gene ambiguous. V lost 3 bases and J lost 0, with 15 bases in between. Germline V gene lookup returns CDR1 MDHEN and CDR2 SYDVKM. The CDR3 is 17 amino acids. The CDR3 loop is CASSFRQVKISGNTIYF. The CDR3 DNA follows: TGTGCCAGCAGTTTTCGGCAGGTGAAAATCTCTGGAAACACCATATATTTT.

This clonotype was recorded a few times. The rearrangement links TRBV5-6 to TRBJ1-5; unclear D gene. CDR3 length: 18 residues. Trimming removed 3 bases from V and 0 bases from J, with 19 bases in between. In germline, CDR1 is SGHDT, CDR2 YYEEEE. CDR3 region: CASSSTLAWADSNQPQHF. DNA of the CDR3: TGTGCCAGCAGCTCCACTCTTGCTTGGGCAGATAGCAATCAGCCCCAGCATTTT.

This clonotype was observed a handful of times. The rearrangement uses TRBV19 and TRBJ1-1; D is ambiguous. From germline, CDR1 is LNHDA and CDR2 SQIVND (reference sequence). V lost 8 bases and J 2 bases, leaving 18 bases between the germline ends. This CDR3 comprises 15 residues. CDR3 sequence reads: CASRSWAGLNTEAFF. DNA for the CDR3: TGTGCCAGTCGAAGTTGGGCAGGATTAAACACTGAAGCTTTCTTT.

This clonotype came up many times. The V gene is TRBV6-1, the J gene TRBJ2-7; 8 positions match TRBD1. Germline V gene data show CDR1 as MNHNS and CDR2 as SASEGT. The CDR3 loop spans 12 amino acids. With V trimmed by 7 bases and J by 6 bases, 5 bases remained unmatched. The CDR3 sequence: CASKQGDSEQYF. The DNA of the CDR3 is TGTGCCAGCAAACAGGGGGACTCCGAGCAGTACTTC.

The chain combines TRBV5-4 with TRBJ2-1; the match to TRBD2 covers 11 bases. CDR1 is SGHNT, CDR2 YYREEE, per germline (reference sequence). The CDR3 runs 16 residues. V trimming: 4 bases; J trimming: 3 bases; junction bases outside the gene matches: 6. The CDR3 here is CASSLPGLAGYNEQFF. The CDR3 nucleotides are TGTGCCAGCAGCCTCCCCGGACTAGCGGGCTACAATGAGCAGTTCTTC.

DNA of the CDR3: TGTGCCAGTAGAATTACCGGGACAGGGGGAAGGGAGCAGTTCTTC. This codes for CASRITGTGGREQFF. The rearrangement joins TRBV19 to TRBJ2-1, with TRBD1 matching 11 bases. This CDR3 spans 15 amino acids. Germline-derived CDR1 and CDR2 are LNHDA and SQIVND (reference sequence). The junction had 11 bases not matched to a gene; V was cut back by 6 bases and J by 10 bases. The variable domain in full, completed from reference TRBV19 and TRBJ2-1, reads DGGITQSPKYLFRKEGQNVTLSCEQNLNHDAMYWYRQDPGQGLRLIYYSQIVNDFQKGDIAEGYSVSREKKESFPLTVTSAQKNPTAFYLCASRITGTGGREQFFGPGTRLTVL.

In this sample, this clonotype turned up a few times. The rearrangement links TRBV11-1 to TRBJ2-1, with D maybe TRBD2 (6 bases). This CDR3 comprises 15 residues. Trimming pared 5 bases from V and 2 bases from J, leaving 13 bases between. Per the germline V gene, CDR1 is SGHAT and CDR2 is FQDESV (reference sequence). The CDR3 DNA reads as TGTGCCAGCAGCCGCTCTAGCGAACCCTACAATGAGCAGTTCTTC. It translates to CASSRSSEPYNEQFF.

This clonotype occurred a few times. The chain couples TRBV5-4 to TRBJ1-2, with 7 nucleotides matching TRBD1. V was clipped by 2 bases and J by 8 bases; unmatched bases: 3. The CDR3 runs 12 residues. The germline V gene encodes CDR1 SGHNT and CDR2 YYREEE (reference sequence). CDR3 sequence reads: CASSFTGVGYTF. The CDR3 region has the DNA TGTGCCAGCAGCTTTACAGGGGTCGGCTACACCTTC.

The rearrangement links TRBV2 to TRBJ2-2; TRBD1 matches 9 bases. Per germline, CDR1 SNHLY and CDR2 FYNNEI. Losses at the gene ends were 5 bases for V and 5 bases for J; bases not matched to a gene: 6. The length of the CDR3 is 15 residues. The CDR3 region is CASSWGQGGTGELFF. CDR3 nucleotides: TGTGCCAGCAGTTGGGGACAGGGAGGTACCGGGGAGCTGTTTTTT.

This chain links TRBV7-6 with TRBJ2-1; no reliable D call. Trimming took off 6 bases at V and 0 bases at J, with 9 bases between the two ends. This CDR3 has 14 residues. Germline values: CDR1 SGHVS, CDR2 FNYEAQ. The CDR3 region is CASRPSSSYNEQFF. The CDR3 bases are TGTGCCAGCAGGCCGTCGAGCTCCTACAATGAGCAGTTCTTC.

V usage is TRBV12-3 or TRBV12-4 and J usage is TRBJ1-3; D gene unclear. The CDR3 runs 13 residues. Deletions cut 10 bases from V and 1 base from J, with 11 bases between. The CDR3 region has the DNA TGTGCCATCCAGCGAGGGTCTGGAAACACCATATATTTT. Protein: CAIQRGSGNTIYF.

This clonotype has a handful of counts. V gene TRBV7-3 combines with J gene TRBJ2-1, with D possibly being TRBD2 (6 bases). CDR1 and CDR2 from the germline V gene are SGHTA and FQGTGA. Between the trimmed V and J ends, which lost 0 bases and 5 bases, there was a span of 8 bases. CDR3 length: 14 residues. The CDR3: CASSLTGGHNEQFF. In DNA, the CDR3 is TGTGCCAGCAGCTTAACGGGGGGTCACAATGAGCAGTTCTTC.

At least ten counts were recorded for this clonotype. CDR3 region: CAISPGLAGTGELFF. The CDR3 DNA is TGTGCCATCAGTCCGGGACTAGCGGGTACCGGGGAGCTGTTTTTT. The chain couples TRBV10-3 to TRBJ2-2; 12 nucleotides agree with TRBD2. V lost 5 bases, J lost 5 bases, and 3 bases stayed unmatched. The CDR3 is 15 residues long. Germline loops: CDR1 ENHRY, CDR2 SYGVKD.

This clonotype was detected a few times. The rearrangement links TRBV24-1 to TRBJ2-3; 13 bases are a match to TRBD2. Germline lookup yields CDR1 KGHDR and CDR2 SFDVKD. After removal of 5 bases from V and 5 bases from J, the junction contained 3 bases not matched to a gene. The CDR3 sequence is 15 residues long. CDR3 in amino acids: CATSGTSGRGDTQYF. For the CDR3, the DNA is TGTGCCACCAGTGGGACTAGCGGGAGAGGAGATACGCAGTATTTT.

This clonotype was seen a single time. For the CDR3, the DNA is TGTGCCAGCATCAACTGGGGGAGCCCCTACAATGAGCAGTTCTTC. It codes for CASINWGSPYNEQFF. The rearrangement joins TRBV7-6 to TRBJ2-1; the D call may be TRBD1 or TRBD2 (5 bases each). Germline CDR1 SGHVS, CDR2 FNYEAQ. This CDR3 is built from 15 residues. The V end lost 7 bases, the J end lost 2 bases, and 15 bases lay between the germline ends.

J is TRBJ2-7 and V is TRBV6-1; D may correspond to TRBD1 or TRBD2 (5 bases each). The CDR3 runs 14 residues. Trimming pared 6 bases from V and 0 bases from J, leaving 12 bases between. Germline CDR1 is MNHNS and CDR2 is SASEGT. CDR3 DNA: TGTGCCAGCAGAAGGGACGCAAGCTCCTACGAGCAGTACGTC. Protein: CASRRDASSYEQYV.

There are many counts of this clonotype. This sequence joins TRBV27 and TRBJ2-1; possibly TRBD2 for D (6 bases). The CDR3 covers 14 residues. Deletions cut 5 bases from V and 6 bases from J, with 14 bases between. From germline, CDR1 is MNHEY and CDR2 SMNVEV (reference sequence). In DNA form, the CDR3 reads TGTGCCAGCAGTACGGGGTCAGCGGGCAATGAGCAGTTCTTC. The encoded protein is CASSTGSAGNEQFF.

Written as DNA, the CDR3 is TGTGCCAGCAGCTCGAGAGCGCAGCTCTCCTACGAGCAGTACTTC. As protein: CASSSRAQLSYEQYF. This chain joins TRBV7-2 and TRBJ2-7; D not certain. Trimming shortened V by 4 bases and J by 0 bases, and 13 bases separated the two germline ends. Germline V lookup: CDR1 SGHTA, CDR2 FQGNSA. The CDR3 is 15 residues long.

This clonotype was seen at least ten times. The chain uses TRBV7-2 and TRBJ2-5, with D unresolved. V lost 3 bases, J lost 2 bases, and 10 bases lay in between. The CDR3 contains 14 residues. The germline V gene encodes CDR1 SGHTA and CDR2 FQGNSA. As DNA, the CDR3 is TGTGCCAGCAGCTTGTCCCAGGCTCAAGAGACCCAGTACTTC. Its translation: CASSLSQAQETQYF.

The chain has TRBV4-3 and TRBJ2-3; 11 bases match TRBD2. The CDR3 has 18 amino acids. Germline CDR1 is LGHNA and CDR2 is YSLEER. Unmatched junction bases numbered 11, after V lost 0 bases and J lost 6 bases. CDR3 region: CASSQDLLAGATPDTQYF. CDR3 coding DNA: TGCGCCAGCAGCCAAGATCTACTAGCGGGAGCTACGCCGGATACGCAGTATTTT.

This clonotype was counted at least ten times. The chain has TRBV28 and TRBJ2-3; a possible D gene is TRBD2 (6 bases). This CDR3 has 15 amino acids. The germline V gene encodes CDR1 MDHEN and CDR2 SYDVKM. V lost 8 bases and J lost 0, with 15 bases in between. The CDR3 sequence: CASGDYGGSTDTQYF. CDR3 sequence (DNA): TGTGCCAGCGGTGACTATGGGGGGAGCACAGATACGCAGTATTTT.

The rearrangement uses TRBV11-2 and TRBJ1-4, with D unclear. This CDR3 has 15 residues. The ends were cut back, 5 bases at V and 8 bases at J, with 18 bases in the middle. CDR1 and CDR2 from the germline V gene are SGHAT and FQNNGV. CDR3 DNA: TGTGCCAGCAGCGTAGGCCAGCTTGATCAGGAAAAACTGTTTTTT. This sequence encodes CASSVGQLDQEKLFF.

The genes are TRBV7-2 and TRBJ2-7; 8 bases are shared with TRBD2. The junction had 4 bases not matched to a gene; V was cut back by 3 bases and J by 6 bases. The CDR3 loop spans 13 amino acids. Germline loops: CDR1 SGHTA, CDR2 FQGNSA. The CDR3 spells CASSLTRGGEQYF. CDR3 nucleotides: TGTGCCAGCAGCTTGACTCGGGGGGGCGAGCAGTACTTC.